The 15 T cell receptor beta chains listed next were all sequenced from one sample in a study of shared clonotypes between healthy human individuals. Repertoires were generated with immunoSEQ multiplex PCR, while TCRdb's copy carries only in-frame clones and drops some. Of more than 1.2 million clones detected, around 98.5% appear once; the ten largest clones hold 0.3% to 0.45%. Sequencing was done on a sample of naive CD4+ T cells sorted from blood. Subset meaning: CD45RA+ positively selected. These TCRs come from a young man in good health.

V is TRBV28 and J is TRBJ2-7; no reliable D call. Trimming took off 10 bases at V and 5 bases at J, with 12 bases between the two ends. The V gene's germline CDR1 is MDHEN and CDR2 SYDVKM. This CDR3 spans 11 amino acids. CDR3 in DNA: TGTGCCACGCAATACTTTGACGAGCAGTACTTC. Encoded protein: CATQYFDEQYF.

The chain has TRBV27 and TRBJ1-4; TRBD1 matches at 8 bases. Germline CDR1 reads MNHEY; CDR2 reads SMNVEV (reference sequence). The trim removed 6 bases at V and 1 base at J, leaving 10 bases unmatched. The CDR3 consists of 17 residues. As DNA, the CDR3 is TGTGCCAGCAGCACTCTCGGCAGGGGGCGAACTAATGAAAAACTGTTTTTT. Translating it yields CASSTLGRGRTNEKLFF.

CDR3: CASSPEWQSEAFF. DNA for the CDR3: TGTGCCAGCTCCCCCGAATGGCAGAGTGAAGCTTTCTTT. V and J are TRBV18 and TRBJ1-1, with unresolved D. Trimming took off 6 bases at V and 7 bases at J, with 15 bases between the two ends. From germline, CDR1 is KGHSH and CDR2 LQKENI. The length of the CDR3 is 13 residues.

The chain carries TRBV7-8 and TRBJ2-5; 16 bases fit TRBD2. CDR3 length: 21 amino acids. V was pared by 0 bases and J by 6 bases, with 16 bases of the junction left unmatched. Germline CDR1 SGHVS, CDR2 FQNEAQ. The CDR3 reads CASSLAPGTSGRAGIVKTQYF. CDR3 nucleotides: TGTGCCAGCAGCTTAGCACCCGGGACTAGCGGGAGGGCGGGGATAGTGAAGACCCAGTACTTC.

The V call is TRBV10-2, the J call TRBJ2-1; 10 bases match TRBD2. This CDR3 contains 14 residues. With 6 bases clipped from V and 4 bases from J, the junction kept 3 bases outside the gene matches. Germline CDR1 WSHSY, CDR2 SAAADI. CDR3 sequence reads: CASSGTSVYNEQFF. The CDR3 DNA reads TGCGCCAGCAGCGGGACTAGCGTTTACAATGAGCAGTTCTTC.

This clone was detected once. This chain's CDR3 is CASSDNRNTEAFF. The CDR3 DNA reads as TGTGCCAGCAGTGATAACAGGAACACTGAAGCTTTCTTT. The V call is TRBV2, the J call TRBJ1-1; D call uncertain. The V and J ends lost 3 bases and 1 base respectively, with 6 bases between them. Looked up from germline, CDR1 is SNHLY and CDR2 is FYNNEI. CDR3 length: 13 amino acids.

The J gene is TRBJ2-2, the V gene TRBV11-2; D gene ambiguous. CDR1 and CDR2 from the germline V gene are SGHAT and FQNNGV. V was pared by 0 bases and J by 3 bases, with 11 bases between. This CDR3 is 16 amino acids long. CDR3 nucleotide sequence: TGTGCCAGCAGCTTAGATCAAGGCAGATACACCGGGGAGCTGTTTTTT. Protein: CASSLDQGRYTGELFF.

The genes are TRBV7-6 and TRBJ2-7; 7 nucleotides agree with TRBD2. The CDR3 loop spans 16 amino acids. Germline trimming cut 1 base from V and 5 bases from J; bases unmatched to any gene: 11. CDR1 is SGHVS, CDR2 FNYEAQ, per germline. CDR3 in DNA: TGTGCCAGCAGCTTAGGCGGGAGAGGTACACTAAACGAGCAGTACTTC. This sequence encodes CASSLGGRGTLNEQYF. Full variable domain (rest looked up from reference TRBV7-6 and TRBJ2-7): GAGVSQSPRYKVTKRGQDVALRCDPISGHVSLYWYRQALGQGPEFLTYFNYEAQQDKSGLPNDRFSAERPEGSISTLTIQRTEQRDSAMYRCASSLGGRGTLNEQYFGPGTRLTVT.

The rearrangement joins TRBV18 to TRBJ2-1; 10 bases agree with TRBD2. Germline CDR1 and CDR2: KGHSH and LQKENI. This CDR3 spans 16 amino acids. The V segment lost 3 bases and the J segment 7 bases; nucleotides outside the gene matches: 9. This CDR3 reads CASSPRGLAGENEQFF. The CDR3 bases are TGTGCCAGCTCACCCAGGGGGCTAGCGGGAGAGAATGAGCAGTTCTTC.

The V call is TRBV6-5, the J call TRBJ1-1, with D possibly being TRBD1 (5 bases). Germline values: CDR1 MNHEY, CDR2 SVGAGI. With 5 bases removed from V and 2 bases from J, the gap between germline ends came to 15 bases. The CDR3 covers 15 residues. The CDR3 loop reads CASSDYPGLNTEAFF. The DNA for the CDR3 is TGTGCCAGCAGTGACTACCCGGGACTCAACACTGAAGCTTTCTTT.

This chain joins TRBV27 and TRBJ1-4; 11 bases agree with TRBD1. The V gene end was trimmed by 3 bases and the J gene end by 9 bases; junction bases not matched to a gene: 6. Germline CDR1 and CDR2: MNHEY and SMNVEV (reference sequence). There are 15 residues in the CDR3. The CDR3 sequence: CASSFPDRGQKKLFF. The DNA of the CDR3 is TGTGCCAGCAGTTTCCCGGACAGGGGGCAGAAAAAACTGTTTTTT.

This clone was found once. V and J are TRBV5-5 and TRBJ2-2; D perhaps matches TRBD2 (5 bases). Germline V lookup: CDR1 SGHKS, CDR2 YYEKEE (reference sequence). This CDR3 spans 18 amino acids. V gave up 2 bases and J gave up 5 bases, with 22 bases separating them. In DNA form, the CDR3 reads TGTGCCAGCAGCTTAAAGGCGCGGAGCGAGGACTCTACCGGGGAGCTGTTTTTT. This encodes CASSLKARSEDSTGELFF.

Comments on this clone: Other DNA sequences within the sample encode an identical CDR3. The V call is TRBV18, the J call TRBJ2-6; D uncertain. The length of the CDR3 is 13 residues. Germline-derived CDR1 and CDR2 are KGHSH and LQKENI. Trimming stripped 3 bases from V and 3 bases from J, with 3 bases between. The CDR3 spells CASSPFGANVLTF. The CDR3 coding sequence is TGTGCCAGCTCACCGTTTGGGGCCAACGTCCTGACTTTC.

The V call is TRBV5-1, the J call TRBJ1-3; D is unclear. Trimming shortened V by 7 bases and J by 1 base, and 15 bases separated the two germline ends. The CDR3 loop spans 15 amino acids. The germline V gene has CDR1 SGHRS and CDR2 YFSETQ. The CDR3: CASGPGGISGNTIYF. The CDR3 bases are TGCGCCAGCGGACCCGGAGGGATTTCTGGAAACACCATATATTTT.

CDR3 bases: TGTGCCAGCTCACCACGGGCGGAGGGGTTCAGCTCCTACAATGAGCAGTTCTTC. This encodes CASSPRAEGFSSYNEQFF. The rearrangement uses TRBV18 and TRBJ2-1; a possible D gene is TRBD2 (6 bases). The V end lost 1 base, the J end lost 0 bases, and 16 bases lay between the germline ends. The CDR3 sequence is 18 residues long. Germline V gives CDR1 KGHSH, CDR2 LQKENI.